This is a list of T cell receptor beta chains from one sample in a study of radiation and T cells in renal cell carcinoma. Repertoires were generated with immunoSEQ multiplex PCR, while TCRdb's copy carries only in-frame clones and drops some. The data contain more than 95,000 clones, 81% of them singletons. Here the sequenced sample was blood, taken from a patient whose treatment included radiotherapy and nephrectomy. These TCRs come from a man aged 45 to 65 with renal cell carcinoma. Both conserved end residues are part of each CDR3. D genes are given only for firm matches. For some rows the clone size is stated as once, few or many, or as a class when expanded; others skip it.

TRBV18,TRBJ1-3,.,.,CASSPTRTIASGNTIYF,TGTGCCAGCTCACCTACCCGGACAATTGCTTCTGGAAACACCATATATTTT
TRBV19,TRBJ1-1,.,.,CASSIGGGVFWTEAFF,TGTGCCAGTAGTATAGGAGGCGGCGTGTTTTGGACTGAAGCTTTCTTT
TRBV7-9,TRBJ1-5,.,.,CASSFGDQPQHF,TGTGCCAGCAGCTTCGGAGATCAGCCCCAGCATTTT
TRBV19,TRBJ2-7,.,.,CASSIDLGTTYEQYF,TGTGCCAGTAGTATAGATCTCGGGACGACCTACGAGCAGTACTTC
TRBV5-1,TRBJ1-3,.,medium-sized,CASSLEPGLAGNTIYF,TGCGCCAGCAGCTTGGAGCCAGGGTTGGCTGGAAACACCATATATTTT
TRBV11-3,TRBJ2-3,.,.,CASSFTHAGDTQYF,TGTGCCAGCAGCTTCACGCACGCCGGTGATACGCAGTATTTT
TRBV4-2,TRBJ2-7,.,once,CASSQAVGTDSYEQYF,TGTGCCAGCAGCCAAGCCGTTGGGACCGACTCCTACGAGCAGTACTTC
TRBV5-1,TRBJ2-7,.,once,CASSLSDF,TGCGCCAGCAGCTTATCTGACTTC
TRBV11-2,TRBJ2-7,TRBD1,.,CASSEPGQGSYEQYF,TGTGCCAGCAGCGAACCGGGACAGGGCTCCTACGAGCAGTACTTC
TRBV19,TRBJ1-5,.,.,CASRPTEDYSNQPQHF,TGTGCCAGTAGACCTACAGAGGATTATAGCAATCAGCCCCAGCATTTT
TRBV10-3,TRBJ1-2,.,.,CAISGLQGGGYTF,TGTGCCATCAGTGGGCTACAGGGAGGAGGCTACACCTTC
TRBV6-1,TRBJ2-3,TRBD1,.,CASSDSGQENYNTQYF,TGTGCCAGCAGTGATTCGGGACAGGAGAACTACAATACGCAGTATTTT
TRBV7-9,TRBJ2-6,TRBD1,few,CASSYRRQGRSTGANVLTF,TGTGCCAGCAGCTATCGGAGACAGGGGCGTTCTACTGGGGCCAACGTCCTGACTTTC
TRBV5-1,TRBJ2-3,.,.,CASSSGSRGETDTQYF,TGCGCCAGCAGTTCGGGATCCCGGGGCGAAACAGATACGCAGTATTTT
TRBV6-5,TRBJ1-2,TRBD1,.,CASRKDGTDYGYTF,TGTGCCAGCAGAAAAGACGGGACAGATTATGGCTACACCTTC
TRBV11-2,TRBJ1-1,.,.,CASSLQGGNTEAFF,TGTGCCAGCAGCTTACAGGGAGGAAACACTGAAGCTTTCTTT
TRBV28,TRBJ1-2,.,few,CASSFRSYGYTF,TGTGCCAGCAGTTTTAGGAGTTATGGCTACACCTTC
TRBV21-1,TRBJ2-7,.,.,CASSSRGRGSYEQYF,TGTGCCAGCAGCAGCAGGGGGCGCGGCTCCTACGAGCAGTACTTC
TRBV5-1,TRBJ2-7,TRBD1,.,CASSSRTGGEEQYF,TGCGCCAGCAGCTCGCGGACAGGTGGGGAGGAGCAGTACTTC
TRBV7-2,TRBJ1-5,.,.,CASSLAAHSNQPQHF,TGTGCCAGCAGTTTGGCAGCCCATAGCAATCAGCCCCAGCATTTT
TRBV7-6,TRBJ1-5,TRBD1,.,CASSIEDRGSNQPQHF,TGTGCCAGCAGCATTGAGGACAGGGGTAGCAATCAGCCCCAGCATTTT
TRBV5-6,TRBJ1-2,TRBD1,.,CASSLVRDRAFYGYTF,TGTGCCAGCAGCTTGGTTCGGGACAGGGCCTTCTATGGCTACACCTTC
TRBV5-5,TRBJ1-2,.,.,CASSLVPGDGYTF,TGTGCCAGCAGCTTGGTTCCAGGGGATGGCTACACCTTC
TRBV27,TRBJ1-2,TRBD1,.,CASSSGGSGYTF,TGTGCCAGCAGTTCAGGGGGCAGTGGCTACACCTTC
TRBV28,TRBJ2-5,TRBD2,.,CASRPAGVQETQYF,TGTGCCAGCAGACCAGCGGGAGTCCAAGAGACCCAGTACTTC
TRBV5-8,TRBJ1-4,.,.,CASSLEGRLNEKLFF,TGTGCCAGCAGCTTGGAGGGACGGCTGAATGAAAAACTGTTTTTT
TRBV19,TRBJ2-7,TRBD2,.,CASSDSGGPEYF,TGTGCCAGTAGTGACTCGGGAGGGCCGGAGTACTTC